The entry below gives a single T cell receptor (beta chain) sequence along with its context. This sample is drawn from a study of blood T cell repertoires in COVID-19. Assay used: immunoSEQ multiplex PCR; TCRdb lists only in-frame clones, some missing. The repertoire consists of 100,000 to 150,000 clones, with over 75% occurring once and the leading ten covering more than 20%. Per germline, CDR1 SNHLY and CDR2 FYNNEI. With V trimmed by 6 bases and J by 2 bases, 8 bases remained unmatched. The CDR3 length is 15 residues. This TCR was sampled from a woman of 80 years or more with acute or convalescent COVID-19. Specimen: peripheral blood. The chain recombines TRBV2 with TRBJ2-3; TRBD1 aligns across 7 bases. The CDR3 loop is CASRGQGVPTDTQYF. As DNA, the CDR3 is TGTGCCAGCAGAGGCCAGGGGGTCCCCACAGATACGCAGTATTTT.